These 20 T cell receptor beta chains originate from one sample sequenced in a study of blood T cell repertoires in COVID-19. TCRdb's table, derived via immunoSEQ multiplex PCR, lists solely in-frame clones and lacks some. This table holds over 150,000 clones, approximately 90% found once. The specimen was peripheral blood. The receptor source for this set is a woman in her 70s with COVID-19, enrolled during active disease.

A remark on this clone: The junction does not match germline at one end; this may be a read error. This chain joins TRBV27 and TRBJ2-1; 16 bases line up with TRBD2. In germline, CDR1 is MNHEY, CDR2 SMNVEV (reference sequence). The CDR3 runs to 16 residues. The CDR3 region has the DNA TGTGCCACCGCCTGTCCGGGACTAGCGGGGGGGCGATGTTGGATCTTC. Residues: CATACPGLAGGRCWIF.

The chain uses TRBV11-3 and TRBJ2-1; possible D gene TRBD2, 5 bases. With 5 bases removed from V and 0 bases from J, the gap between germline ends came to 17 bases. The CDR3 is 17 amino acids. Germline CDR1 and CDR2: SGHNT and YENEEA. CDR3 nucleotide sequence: TGTGCCAGCAGCCCCAGGACCGGGAAACCCTCCTACAATGAGCAGTTCTTC. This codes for CASSPRTGKPSYNEQFF.

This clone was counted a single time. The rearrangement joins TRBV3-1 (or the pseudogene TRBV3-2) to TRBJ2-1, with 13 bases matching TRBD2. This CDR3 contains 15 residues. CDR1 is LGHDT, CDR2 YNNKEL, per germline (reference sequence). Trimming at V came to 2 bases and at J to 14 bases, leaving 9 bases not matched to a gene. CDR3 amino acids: CASSQRYTSGGAEFF. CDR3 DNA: TGTGCCAGCAGCCAACGGTACACTAGCGGGGGGGCCGAGTTCTTC.

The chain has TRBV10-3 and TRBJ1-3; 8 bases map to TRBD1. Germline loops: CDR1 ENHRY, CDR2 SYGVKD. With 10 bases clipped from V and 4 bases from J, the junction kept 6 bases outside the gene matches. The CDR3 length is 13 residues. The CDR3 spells CATIQGDGNTIYF. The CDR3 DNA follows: TGTGCCACAATACAGGGGGACGGAAACACCATATATTTT.

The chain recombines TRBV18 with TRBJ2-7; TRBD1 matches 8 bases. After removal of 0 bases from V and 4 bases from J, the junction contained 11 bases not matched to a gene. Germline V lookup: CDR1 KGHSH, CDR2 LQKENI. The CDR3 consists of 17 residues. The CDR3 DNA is TGTGCCAGCTCACCACCCGTTTTCGGTCAGGGGGCATACGAGCAGTACTTC. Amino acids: CASSPPVFGQGAYEQYF.

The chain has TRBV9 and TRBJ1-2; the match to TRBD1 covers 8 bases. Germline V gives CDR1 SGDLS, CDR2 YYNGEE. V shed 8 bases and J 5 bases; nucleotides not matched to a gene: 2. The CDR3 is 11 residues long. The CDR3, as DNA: TGTGCCAGTAGGACAGGGTATGGCTACACCTTC. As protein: CASRTGYGYTF.

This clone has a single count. CDR3 bases: TGTGCCACCAGCAGGCAGGGGGCTTGGGAAAAACTGTTTTTT. Translated: CATSRQGAWEKLFF. The chain joins TRBV15 to TRBJ1-4, with TRBD1 matching 8 bases. The CDR3 loop spans 14 amino acids. CDR1 LNHNV and CDR2 YYDKDF come from the germline V gene (reference sequence). The V segment lost 3 bases and the J segment 8 bases; nucleotides outside the gene matches: 5.

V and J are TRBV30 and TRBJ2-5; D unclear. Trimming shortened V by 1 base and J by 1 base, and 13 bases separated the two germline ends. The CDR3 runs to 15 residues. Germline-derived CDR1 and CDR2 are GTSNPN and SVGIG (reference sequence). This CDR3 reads CAWSAFPARQETQYF. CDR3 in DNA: TGTGCCTGGAGTGCTTTCCCCGCGCGCCAAGAGACCCAGTACTTC.

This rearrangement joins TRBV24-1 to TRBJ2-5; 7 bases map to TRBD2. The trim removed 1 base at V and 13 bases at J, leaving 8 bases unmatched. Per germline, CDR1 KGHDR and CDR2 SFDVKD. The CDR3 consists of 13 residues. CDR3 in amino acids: CATSDFVERGLYF. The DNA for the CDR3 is TGTGCCACCAGTGATTTCGTCGAGCGGGGACTGTACTTC.

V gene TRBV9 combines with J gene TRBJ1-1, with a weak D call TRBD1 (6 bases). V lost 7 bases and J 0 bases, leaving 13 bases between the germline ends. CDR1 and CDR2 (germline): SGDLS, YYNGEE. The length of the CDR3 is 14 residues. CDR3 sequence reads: CASARDTLNTEAFF. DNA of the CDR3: TGTGCCAGCGCCCGGGACACCTTGAACACTGAAGCTTTCTTT.

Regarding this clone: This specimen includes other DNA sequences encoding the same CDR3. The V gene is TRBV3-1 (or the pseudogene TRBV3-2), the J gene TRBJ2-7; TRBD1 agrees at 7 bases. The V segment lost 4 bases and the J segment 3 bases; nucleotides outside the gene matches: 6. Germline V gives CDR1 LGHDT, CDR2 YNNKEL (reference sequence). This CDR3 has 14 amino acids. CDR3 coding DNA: TGTGCCAGCAGCCGATACCGGGACAGCTACGAGCAGTACTTC. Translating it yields CASSRYRDSYEQYF.

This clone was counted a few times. In nucleotides, the CDR3 is TGCGCCAGCAGCTTGCTAGCGGGGAGTGTCACAGATACGCAGTATTTT. It specifies CASSLLAGSVTDTQYF. The rearrangement links TRBV5-1 to TRBJ2-3; 9 nucleotides match TRBD2. Germline lookup yields CDR1 SGHRS and CDR2 YFSETQ. After removal of 1 base from V and 2 bases from J, the junction contained 5 bases not matched to a gene. This CDR3 has 16 amino acids. Looking up the rest from reference TRBV5-1 and TRBJ2-3 gives the full variable domain: KAGVTQTPRYLIKTRGQQVTLSCSPISGHRSVSWYQQTPGQGLQFLFEYFSETQRNKGNFPGRFSGRQFSNSRSEMNVSTLELGDSALYLCASSLLAGSVTDTQYFGPGTRLTVL.

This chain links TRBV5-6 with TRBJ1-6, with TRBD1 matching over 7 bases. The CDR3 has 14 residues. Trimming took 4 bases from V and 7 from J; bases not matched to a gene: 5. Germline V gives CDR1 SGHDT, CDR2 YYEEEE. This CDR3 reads CASSIYRGNSPLHF. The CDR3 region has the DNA TGTGCCAGCAGCATATACAGGGGAAATTCACCCCTCCACTTT. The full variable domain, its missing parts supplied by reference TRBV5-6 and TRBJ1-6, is DAGVTQSPTHLIKTRGQQVTLRCSPKSGHDTVSWYQQALGQGPQFIFQYYEEEERQRGNFPDRFSGHQFPNYSSELNVNALLLGDSALYLCASSIYRGNSPLHFGNGTRLTVT.

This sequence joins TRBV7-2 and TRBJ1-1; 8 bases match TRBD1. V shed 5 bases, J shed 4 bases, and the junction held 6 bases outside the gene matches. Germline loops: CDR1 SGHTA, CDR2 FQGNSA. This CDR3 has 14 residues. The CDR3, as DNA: TGTGCCAGCAGCGAGGACAGGGATGTCACTGAAGCTTTCTTT. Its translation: CASSEDRDVTEAFF.

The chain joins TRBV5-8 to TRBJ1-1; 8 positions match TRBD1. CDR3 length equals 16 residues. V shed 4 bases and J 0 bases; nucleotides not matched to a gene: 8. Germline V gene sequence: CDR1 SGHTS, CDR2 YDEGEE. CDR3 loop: CASSLTGGSMNTEAFF. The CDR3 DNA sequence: TGTGCCAGCAGCCTAACAGGGGGGTCCATGAACACTGAAGCTTTCTTT.

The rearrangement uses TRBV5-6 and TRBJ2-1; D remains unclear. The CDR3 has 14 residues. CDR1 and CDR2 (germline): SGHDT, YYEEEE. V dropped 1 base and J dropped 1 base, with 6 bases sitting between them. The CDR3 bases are TGTGCCAGCAGCTTGACATTGTCCTACAATGAGCAGTTCTTC. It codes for CASSLTLSYNEQFF. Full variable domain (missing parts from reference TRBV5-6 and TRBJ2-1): DAGVTQSPTHLIKTRGQQVTLRCSPKSGHDTVSWYQQALGQGPQFIFQYYEEEERQRGNFPDRFSGHQFPNYSSELNVNALLLGDSALYLCASSLTLSYNEQFFGPGTRLTVL.

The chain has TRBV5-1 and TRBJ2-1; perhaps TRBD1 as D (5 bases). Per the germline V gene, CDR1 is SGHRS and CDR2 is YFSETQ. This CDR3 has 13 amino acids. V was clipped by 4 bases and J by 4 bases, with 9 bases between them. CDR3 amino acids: CASSVDTYNEQFF. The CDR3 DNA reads TGCGCCAGCAGCGTGGACACGTACAATGAGCAGTTCTTC.

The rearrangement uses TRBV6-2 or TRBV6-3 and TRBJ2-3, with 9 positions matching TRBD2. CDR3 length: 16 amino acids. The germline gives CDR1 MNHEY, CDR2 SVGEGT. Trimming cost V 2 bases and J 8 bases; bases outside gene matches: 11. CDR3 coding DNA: TGTGCCAGCAGTTACCAACTCGCGGGGGGGTCAGGTACGCAGTATTTT. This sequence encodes CASSYQLAGGSGTQYF.

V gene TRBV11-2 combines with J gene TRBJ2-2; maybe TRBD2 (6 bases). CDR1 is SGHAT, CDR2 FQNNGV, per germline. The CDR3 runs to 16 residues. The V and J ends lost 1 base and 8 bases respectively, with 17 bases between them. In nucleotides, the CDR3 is TGTGCCAGCAGCTTAGCAGGGCTAGCGAATGTAGGGGAGCTGTTTTTT. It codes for CASSLAGLANVGELFF.

CDR3 coding DNA: TGTGCCAGCAGCCAAGATGGGGCGGGGAGGGTTGCTGGAAACACCATATATTTT. This codes for CASSQDGAGRVAGNTIYF. The chain combines TRBV4-2 with TRBJ1-3; the D gene is possibly TRBD1 (5 bases). The CDR3 length is 18 residues. Germline loops: CDR1 LGHNA, CDR2 YNFKEQ. Trimming shortened V by 0 bases and J by 2 bases, and 17 bases separated the two germline ends.